These 9 T cell receptor beta chains came from one sample sequenced in a study of T cells after yellow fever vaccination. TCRdb ran MiXCR on the 5' RACE reads and lists one entry per CDR3 protein. The sample consists of about 350,000 distinct CDR3 sequences, 8.1% of them appearing once. The sample here was PBMCs, taken 35 to 50 days after the first yellow fever vaccination. The receptors come from a man younger than 35 who received the YFV17D yellow fever vaccine.

CDR3 coding DNA: TGTGGCATCCGGACAGGGGGCCGCACAGATACGCAGTATTTT. Protein sequence: CGIRTGGRTDTQYF. This chain connects TRBV2 to TRBJ2-3, with 11 bases that match TRBD1. From germline, CDR1 is SNHLY and CDR2 FYNNEI. The CDR3 is 14 residues long.

V and J are TRBV28 and TRBJ1-4, with D possibly being TRBD1 (5 bases). Between the trimmed V and J ends, which lost 4 bases and 0 bases, there was a span of 9 bases. Per germline, CDR1 MDHEN and CDR2 SYDVKM. The CDR3 length is 15 residues. The CDR3 DNA is TGTGCCAGCAGTTGGGACCTAGCAACTAATGAAAAACTGTTTTTT. This sequence encodes CASSWDLATNEKLFF. Full variable domain (missing parts from reference TRBV28 and TRBJ1-4): DVKVTQSSRYLVKRTGEKVFLECVQDMDHENMFWYRQDPGLGLRLIYFSYDVKMKEKGDIPEGYSVSREKKERFSLILESASTNQTSMYLCASSWDLATNEKLFFGSGTQLSVL.

This clonotype was detected a few times. The chain uses TRBV5-1 and TRBJ1-1; no reliable D call. Germline V gene data show CDR1 as SGHRS and CDR2 as YFSETQ. Trimming took off 0 bases at V and 8 bases at J, with 11 bases between the two ends. The CDR3 has 13 residues. CDR3 in amino acids: CASSLDGGWEAFF. The CDR3, as DNA: TGCGCCAGCAGCTTGGACGGAGGGTGGGAAGCTTTCTTT.

In its sample, this clonotype was seen many times. CDR3 bases: TGCAGTGCTAGGAATCCAGGGAGTGACGGTGATACGCAGTATTTT. Protein sequence: CSARNPGSDGDTQYF. The chain employs TRBV20-1 and TRBJ2-3; D tentatively fits TRBD1 or TRBD2 (5 bases each). CDR3 length: 15 residues. CDR1 is DFQATT, CDR2 SNEGSKA, per germline (reference sequence). V dropped 3 bases and J dropped 6 bases, with 19 bases sitting between them.

V and J are TRBV2 and TRBJ1-5; no definite D call. The CDR3 is 14 residues long. Trimming shortened V by 0 bases and J by 5 bases, and 8 bases separated the two germline ends. Germline assignment: CDR1 SNHLY and CDR2 FYNNEI. The CDR3, as DNA: TGTGCCAGCAGTGAAGCTAGTCCGGATCAGCCCCAGCATTTT. Its protein is CASSEASPDQPQHF.

The CDR3 spells CASSLSVRPGEAFF. CDR3 bases: TGTGCCAGCAGTTTATCCGTACGACCTGGAGAAGCTTTCTTT. The genes are TRBV27 and TRBJ1-1; D gene ambiguous. There are 14 residues in the CDR3. The V end was cut by 0 bases, the J end by 8 bases, with 13 bases between. In germline, CDR1 is MNHEY, CDR2 SMNVEV (reference sequence).

In this sample, this clonotype turned up a few times. The genes are TRBV15 and TRBJ1-5, with a weak D call TRBD1 (6 bases). The CDR3 runs to 15 residues. V was clipped by 3 bases and J by 3 bases, with 12 bases between them. The germline V gene encodes CDR1 LNHNV and CDR2 YYDKDF (reference sequence). The CDR3 region has the DNA TGTGCCACCAGCAGTCATAACAGGGTCAATCAGCCCCAGCATTTT. Amino acids: CATSSHNRVNQPQHF.

V is TRBV4-3 and J is TRBJ1-4, with D maybe TRBD1 (5 bases). The germline gives CDR1 LGHNA, CDR2 YSLEER. The CDR3 length is 16 residues. V dropped 4 bases and J dropped 10 bases, with 22 bases sitting between them. CDR3: CASSPLVGAGAGKLFF. CDR3 nucleotide sequence: TGCGCCAGCAGCCCCTTGGTAGGGGCCGGCGCTGGAAAACTGTTTTTT.

The table lists this clonotype with many counts. The genes are TRBV5-1 and TRBJ2-1; D is tentatively TRBD1 or TRBD2 (5 bases each). Trimming cost V 6 bases and J 4 bases, with 14 bases left between them. This CDR3 is 14 amino acids long. Germline V gene lookup returns CDR1 SGHRS and CDR2 YFSETQ. This chain's CDR3 is CASTPGTYYNEQFF. The CDR3 DNA sequence: TGCGCCAGCACCCCCGGGACCTATTACAATGAGCAGTTCTTC.